This entry lists 20 T cell receptor beta chains sequenced from one sample in a study of T cell clonality in common variable immunodeficiency. Measured with immunoSEQ multiplex PCR; TCRdb has only the in-frame clones, and not every one. The sample holds tens of thousands of clones, and no clone turns up only once. Sequencing used peripheral blood mononuclear cells. The receptors stem from a person aged 18 to 70 in good health.

At least ten counts were recorded for this clone. The sequenced fragment ends 3 residues before the CDR3 boundary, so the rest is inferred from the germline J gene. The chain links TRBV10-3 to TRBJ2-5; tentative D call: TRBD2 (6 bases). This CDR3 region has 18 residues. The V end lost 0 bases, the J end lost 6 bases, and 23 bases lay between the germline ends. Germline lookup yields CDR1 ENHRY and CDR2 SYGVKD. CDR3 DNA (partial): TGTGCCATCAGTGAGTCGACCGCTTTTACTAGCCCCGAAAAGACC. It yields the protein CAISESTAFTSPEKT. The entire CDR3 protein is CAISESTAFTSPEKTQYF.

This clone was seen only a few times. At one end the junction does not follow the germline gene, possibly because of a read error. The CDR3 extends 3 residues past the end of the read, so its final part is completed from the germline J gene. V is TRBV30 and J is TRBJ2-7; D gene unclear. The CDR3 loop spans 11 amino acids. Germline V lookup: CDR1 GTSNPN, CDR2 SVGIG (reference sequence). The DNA read from the CDR3 is TGTGGCTGGAAGGTCCTCTACGAG. This codes for CGWKVLYE. From start to end, the CDR3 is CGWKVLYEQYF.

This clone has a count of ten or more. Read coverage stops 3 residues before the CDR3 terminus; the germline J gene supplies the remainder. V usage is TRBV5-6 and J usage is TRBJ2-7, with 8 bases matching TRBD1. Germline V gene data show CDR1 as SGHDT and CDR2 as YYEEEE. V shed 6 bases, J shed 5 bases, and the junction held 13 bases outside the gene matches. The CDR3 consists of 15 residues. The covered CDR3 bases are TGTGCCAGCACCCTTATCCCAGGGGGCAGAGACGAG. As protein: CASTLIPGGRDE. The full CDR3 protein is CASTLIPGGRDEQYF.

This clone appeared many times. The CDR3 end falls 3 residues outside the read, so it is completed with the germline J gene. The chain uses TRBV19 and TRBJ1-1; unclear D gene. This CDR3 has 12 amino acids. CDR1 and CDR2 (germline): LNHDA, SQIVND (reference sequence). CDR3 loop: CASSIDRVEAFF. Incomplete CDR3 DNA: TGTGCCAGTAGTATAGATCGGGTAGAA. Based on the CDR3 plus reference TRBV19 and TRBJ1-1, the full variable domain is DGGITQSPKYLFRKEGQNVTLSCEQNLNHDAMYWYRQDPGQGLRLIYYSQIVNDFQKGDIAEGYSVSREKKESFPLTVTSAQKNPTAFYLCASSIDRVEAFFGQGTRLTVV.

This clone has only a few counts. From the germline J gene comes the end of the CDR3, since the read stops 3 residues before it. The chain is built from TRBV5-6 and TRBJ1-5; 7 bases are shared with TRBD1. Germline CDR1 reads SGHDT; CDR2 reads YYEEEE. V gave up 3 bases and J gave up 5 bases; unmatched junction bases: 8. The CDR3 totals 15 residues. CDR3 sequence: CASSSTGERDQPQHF. Incomplete CDR3 DNA: TGTGCCAGCAGCTCCACAGGGGAAAGGGATCAGCCC.

Many counts were recorded for this clone. Coverage ceases 3 residues before the CDR3 finishes, and the germline J gene fills in the end. The rearrangement links TRBV23-1 to TRBJ1-6; possibly TRBD1 for D (5 bases). TRBV23-1 is an open reading frame, and its role is uncertain. Trimming cost V 4 bases and J 8 bases, with 15 bases left between them. The CDR3 is made up of 15 amino acids. CDR3 sequence reads: CASSLEGVDDSPLHF. Incomplete CDR3 DNA: TGCGCCAGCAGTCTTGAAGGGGTGGACGATTCACCC.

Points on this clone: The read falls 3 residues short of the CDR3 end, and the missing part is taken from the germline J gene. The chain couples TRBV7-6 to TRBJ2-1; unclear D gene. The CDR3 contains 15 residues. Trimming removed 8 bases at V and 0 bases at J, with 14 bases between. Germline assignment: CDR1 SGHVS and CDR2 FNYEAQ. Incomplete CDR3 DNA: TGTGCCAGCCGTCGACTCTCCAGCTCCTACAATGAG. Translating it yields CASRRLSSSYNE. The full CDR3 protein is CASRRLSSSYNEQFF.

This clone was observed many times. The read ends 3 residues early relative to the CDR3; the germline J gene fills the gap. V is TRBV19 and J is TRBJ1-5; TRBD1 is a possible D gene (5 bases). V gave up 7 bases and J gave up 0 bases, with 13 bases separating them. This CDR3 is 15 amino acids long. Germline V lookup: CDR1 LNHDA, CDR2 SQIVND (reference sequence). The DNA read from the CDR3 is TGTGCCAGTATGTCTTCAGGGTTTAGCAATCAGCCC. Encoded protein: CASMSSGFSNQP. The whole CDR3 reads CASMSSGFSNQPQHF.

This clone has at least ten counts. The DNA ends 3 residues before the CDR3 does, and the rest of the CDR3 is filled in from the germline J gene. The rearrangement uses TRBV6-2 or TRBV6-3 and TRBJ2-5, with D unresolved. Germline CDR1 MNHEY, CDR2 SVGEGT. Between the trimmed V and J ends, which lost 5 bases and 5 bases, there was a span of 9 bases. The CDR3 is 12 amino acids. The CDR3 reads CASSAAEETQYF. The covered CDR3 bases are TGTGCCAGCAGTGCCGCAGAGGAGACC.

This clone was detected only a few times. Read sequence stops 3 residues before the CDR3 end, and the germline J gene provides the missing end. The chain couples TRBV5-1 to TRBJ2-1, with D unclear. The CDR3 runs 14 residues. CDR1 SGHRS and CDR2 YFSETQ come from the germline V gene. Trimming stripped 8 bases from V and 8 bases from J, with 20 bases between. The covered CDR3 bases are TGCGCCAGTTCCTTTAGTACCCTGGCGGATGAG. Its translation: CASSFSTLADE. The CDR3 as a whole reads CASSFSTLADEQFF.

This clone came up many times. The CDR3 goes on 3 residues after the read ends, and that part is filled in from the germline J gene. This chain joins TRBV19 and TRBJ1-6; 10 nucleotides align to TRBD1. The CDR3 runs to 16 residues. CDR1 is LNHDA, CDR2 SQIVND, per germline (reference sequence). Trimming removed 5 bases from V and 7 bases from J; junction bases left unmatched: 8. CDR3 DNA, as far as it was read: TGTGCCAGTAGTCACGGGGGGGGACAGGGGAATTCACCC. This translates into CASSHGGGQGNSP. From start to end, the CDR3 is CASSHGGGQGNSPLHF.

There are many counts of this clone. The read ends 3 residues before the CDR3 terminus; that terminus is restored from the germline J gene. The rearrangement links TRBV20-1 to TRBJ2-1; TRBD1 agrees at 7 bases. Germline loops: CDR1 DFQATT, CDR2 SNEGSKA (reference sequence). V lost 0 bases and J lost 1; bases outside the gene matches: 3. This CDR3 has 15 residues. This CDR3 reads CSARDPGGSYNEQFF. The sequenced CDR3 bases are TGCAGTGCTAGAGACCCAGGGGGATCCTACAATGAG.

This clone was observed many times. Read sequence stops 3 residues before the CDR3 end, and the germline J gene provides the missing end. The chain recombines TRBV27 with TRBJ2-3; 7 bases match TRBD2. CDR1 and CDR2 (germline): MNHEY, SMNVEV (reference sequence). The CDR3 contains 15 residues. With V trimmed by 3 bases and J by 0 bases, 3 bases remained unmatched. The CDR3: CASSFGGRSTDTQYF. The covered CDR3 bases are TGTGCCAGCAGTTTCGGGGGGAGAAGCACAGATACG.

This clone showed up many times. CDR3 region: CASSPIAGALRYTQYF. CDR3 bases read: TGCGCCAGCAGCCCAATAGCGGGGGCCCTCCGGTATACG. The chain uses TRBV4-1 and TRBJ2-3, with TRBD2 matching over 9 bases. The read comes to an end 3 residues before the CDR3 does, leaving the germline J gene to fill in the end. V shed 4 bases, J shed 7 bases, and the junction held 12 bases outside the gene matches. The CDR3 is 16 amino acids. Germline V CDR1 and CDR2: MGHRA, YSYEKL.

This clone was detected ten times or more. Partial CDR3 DNA: TGCAGCGTTAGGACAGGATGGGCCTACGAG. It encodes CSVRTGWAYE. The full-length CDR3 reads as CSVRTGWAYEQYF. V usage is TRBV29-1 and J usage is TRBJ2-7; 7 positions match TRBD1. The read terminates 3 residues before the CDR3 end, so the remaining end is supplied by the germline J gene. Germline V CDR1 and CDR2: SQVTM, ANQGSEA. CDR3 length: 13 residues. The trim removed 5 bases at V and 2 bases at J, leaving 6 bases unmatched.

Only a few counts were recorded for this clone. The read terminates 3 residues ahead of where the CDR3 ends, so the germline J gene completes it. The chain employs TRBV10-3 and TRBJ2-7; TRBD1 matches at 10 bases. CDR3 size: 15 residues. V dropped 2 bases and J dropped 4; count of bases not matched to a gene: 5. Germline V CDR1 and CDR2: ENHRY, SYGVKD. CDR3 protein: CAISEQTGGEYEQYF. Incomplete CDR3 DNA: TGTGCCATCAGTGAGCAGACAGGGGGCGAGTACGAG.

Ten or more counts support this clone. Read sequence stops 3 residues before the CDR3 end, and the germline J gene provides the missing end. V and J are TRBV6-4 and TRBJ2-2, with TRBD2 matching over 9 bases. The CDR3 extends over 16 amino acids. J lost 6 bases, V lost 7 bases, and 12 bases had no gene match. The V gene's germline CDR1 is MRHNA and CDR2 SNTAGT. Partial CDR3 DNA: TGTGCCAGCACTCCTCACGGCGGGGGGGATGCCGGGGAG. Residues: CASTPHGGGDAGE. The CDR3 in full is CASTPHGGGDAGELFF.

This clone showed up many times. The CDR3 is cut off 3 residues early in the read; its end comes from the germline J gene. The chain joins TRBV6-4 to TRBJ2-1; TRBD1 matches 8 bases. The V segment lost 3 bases and the J segment 7 bases; nucleotides outside the gene matches: 5. This CDR3 contains 14 residues. Germline values: CDR1 MRHNA, CDR2 SNTAGT. This CDR3 reads CASSDTGGGNEQFF. Incomplete CDR3 DNA: TGTGCCAGCAGTGATACAGGGGGAGGAAATGAG.

This clone has ten or more counts. The CDR3 end is not reached by the read, which stops 3 residues before it; the germline J gene fills it in. The J gene is TRBJ2-3, the V gene TRBV10-3; 11 nucleotides line up with TRBD2. CDR3 size: 16 residues. CDR1 ENHRY and CDR2 SYGVKD come from the germline V gene. The ends lost 2 bases at V and 0 bases at J; junction bases unmatched: 1. The CDR3 sequence is CAISEGLAGSTDTQYF. Incomplete CDR3 DNA: TGTGCCATCAGTGAGGGACTAGCGGGTAGCACAGATACG.

Many counts were recorded for this clone. The DNA ends 3 residues before the CDR3 does, and the rest of the CDR3 is filled in from the germline J gene. The chain recombines TRBV29-1 with TRBJ2-7; TRBD2 aligns across 7 bases. Germline trimming cut 1 base from V and 3 bases from J; bases unmatched to any gene: 0. Germline V lookup: CDR1 SQVTM, CDR2 ANQGSEA. The CDR3 has 12 residues. The CDR3 reads CSVEAGGYEQYF. The covered CDR3 bases are TGCAGCGTTGAAGCGGGGGGCTACGAG.